This TCR beta chain was found in a study of OX40 agonist ivuxolimab in advanced cancers. Study-level information: Of mixed ages from roughly 23 to 85 and averaging about 60 years, the group was 65% to 85% male.

Regarding the study as a whole: Clones of CD4+ and CD8+ blood T cells grew by week 6 at doses of 0.1 to 3.0 mg/kg. Relative to CD4+, CD8+ T cells held more expanded clones on average. Expanded peripheral T cells had an undetermined antigen specificity.

To note about this clone: Antigen: not known.

Some clones are missing from TCRdb's copy, which holds only in-frame ones; the method was immunoSEQ multiplex PCR. The sample consists of 90,000 or so clones, about 88% of them appearing once. The origin of this receptor is an adult with an advanced solid tumor such as melanoma, head and neck, liver or kidney cancer. This material consisted of CD4+ or CD8+ T cells sorted from blood, taken in a trial of the OX40 agonist ivuxolimab.

In DNA form, the CDR3 reads TGTGCCACCAGCAGAGCAGGGTCGGGTCAGCCCCAGCATTTT. Translated: CATSRAGSGQPQHF. V and J are TRBV15 and TRBJ1-5; a possible D gene is TRBD1 (5 bases). Germline V gives CDR1 LNHNV, CDR2 YYDKDF (reference sequence). Between the trimmed V and J ends, which lost 1 base and 6 bases, there was a span of 10 bases. The CDR3 is 14 amino acids.